These 18 T cell receptor beta chains share one sample of origin, sequenced in a study of shared clonotypes between healthy human individuals. Produced via immunoSEQ multiplex PCR; TCRdb's table is partial and in-frame only. The sample carries about 1 million clones, 75% recorded once. Sequencing used memory CD4+ T cells sorted from blood. The subset was: CD45RA-negative fraction. Receptor source: a man younger than 35 in good health.

This clone was observed at least ten times. V gene TRBV6-6 combines with J gene TRBJ2-3; D call uncertain. The CDR3 is 15 amino acids. Trimming pared 0 bases from V and 1 base from J, leaving 8 bases between. Germline V lookup: CDR1 MNHNY, CDR2 SVGAGI (reference sequence). In DNA form, the CDR3 reads TGTGCCAGCAGTTACTCGATGTGGGGCACAGATACGCAGTATTTT. Its translation: CASSYSMWGTDTQYF.

This chain connects TRBV9 to TRBJ2-2, with 7 bases fitting TRBD2. This CDR3 region has 16 residues. CDR1 is SGDLS, CDR2 YYNGEE, per germline. The J segment lost 0 bases and the V segment lost 6 bases, leaving 8 bases of the junction unmatched. The CDR3 DNA reads TGTGCCAGCACCCGTAGAGGACTAGCGAACACCGGGGAGCTGTTTTTT. It is translated as CASTRRGLANTGELFF.

The chain uses TRBV15 and TRBJ2-7, with D perhaps matching TRBD1 (5 bases). V was trimmed by 1 base and J by 2 bases, leaving 12 bases between them. Germline-derived CDR1 and CDR2 are LNHNV and YYDKDF (reference sequence). The CDR3 runs 15 residues. The CDR3 coding sequence is TGTGCCACCAGCAGAGGTCCAGGGCTTCCCTACGAGCAGTACTTC. It specifies CATSRGPGLPYEQYF.

The chain links TRBV27 to TRBJ1-1; TRBD1 matches 10 bases. The germline CDR1 and CDR2 sequences are MNHEY and SMNVEV (reference sequence). The J segment lost 3 bases and the V segment lost 6 bases, leaving 10 bases of the junction unmatched. The length of the CDR3 is 16 residues. The CDR3 sequence is CASRDSDRGAHTEAFF. The CDR3 nucleotides are TGTGCCAGCAGGGACTCGGACAGGGGGGCCCACACTGAAGCTTTCTTT.

The table lists this clone with a count of one. This chain uses TRBV5-1 with TRBJ2-3, with 7 positions matching TRBD1. CDR3 length equals 15 residues. CDR1 and CDR2 from the germline V gene are SGHRS and YFSETQ. V was pared by 5 bases and J by 3 bases, with 9 bases of the junction left unmatched. Here the CDR3 reads CASSTTGIQTDTQYF. In nucleotides, the CDR3 is TGCGCCAGCAGTACGACAGGGATCCAGACAGATACGCAGTATTTT.

The chain combines TRBV16 with TRBJ2-4; TRBD2 agrees at 7 bases. The trim removed 0 bases at V and 1 base at J, leaving 6 bases unmatched. This CDR3 contains 17 residues. CDR1 is KGHSY and CDR2 is FQNENV in the germline V gene. The CDR3 sequence: CASSQSGGGPAKNIQYF. As DNA, the CDR3 is TGTGCCAGCAGCCAATCGGGCGGGGGTCCGGCCAAAAACATTCAGTACTTC.

About this clone itself: This CDR3 is also generated by other DNA sequences in the sample. This sequence joins TRBV18 and TRBJ2-5; D is perhaps TRBD1 (6 bases). Between the trimmed V and J ends, which lost 1 base and 1 base, there was a span of 10 bases. The CDR3 length is 15 residues. CDR1 is KGHSH, CDR2 LQKENI, per germline. CDR3 nucleotide sequence: TGTGCCAGCTCACCACGGCAGGGGCCCCAAGAGACCCAGTACTTC. It encodes CASSPRQGPQETQYF. Combining the CDR3 with reference TRBV18 and TRBJ2-5 gives the whole variable domain NAGVMQNPRHLVRRRGQEARLRCSPMKGHSHVYWYRQLPEEGLKFMVYLQKENIIDESGMPKERFSAEFPKEGPSILRIQQVVRGDSAAYFCASSPRQGPQETQYFGPGTRLLVL.

The CDR3 reads CASSRYTATNEKLFF. The DNA of the CDR3 is TGTGCCAGCAGTCGCTACACAGCAACTAATGAAAAACTGTTTTTT. This chain joins TRBV6-5 and TRBJ1-4; D is unclear. V was pared by 5 bases and J by 0 bases, with 10 bases between. Germline-derived CDR1 and CDR2 are MNHEY and SVGAGI. The CDR3 loop spans 15 amino acids.

The rearrangement uses TRBV6-5 and TRBJ2-3; 10 bases agree with TRBD1. Germline V CDR1 and CDR2: MNHEY, SVGAGI. With 10 bases clipped from V and 5 bases from J, the junction kept 9 bases outside the gene matches. This CDR3 spans 14 amino acids. The DNA for the CDR3 is TGTGCCACCTCGACAGGGGGCAGGGTAGATACGCAGTATTTT. Translating gives CATSTGGRVDTQYF.

V and J are TRBV4-3 and TRBJ1-2, with 7 bases lining up with TRBD1. Trimming removed 4 bases from V and 4 bases from J; junction bases left unmatched: 12. This CDR3 has 16 amino acids. Germline CDR1 and CDR2: LGHNA and YSLEER. CDR3 in amino acids: CASSRDRAGGFYGYTF. CDR3 sequence (DNA): TGCGCCAGCAGCCGGGACCGGGCAGGGGGGTTCTATGGCTACACCTTC.

V usage is TRBV5-1 and J usage is TRBJ1-2, with TRBD1 as a possible D gene (5 bases). CDR3 length: 15 amino acids. Trimming took off 0 bases at V and 1 base at J, with 10 bases between the two ends. From germline, CDR1 is SGHRS and CDR2 YFSETQ. The CDR3 sequence is CASSLETGNNYGYTF. In DNA form, the CDR3 reads TGCGCCAGCAGCTTGGAAACAGGAAATAACTATGGCTACACCTTC.

The V call is TRBV10-3, the J call TRBJ2-3, with D perhaps matching TRBD2 (6 bases). Looked up from germline, CDR1 is ENHRY and CDR2 is SYGVKD. This CDR3 has 15 residues. V gave up 3 bases and J gave up 0 bases, with 10 bases separating them. The CDR3 nucleotides read TGTGCCATCAGTGATATCGGGGGTAGCACAGATACGCAGTATTTT. Translating gives CAISDIGGSTDTQYF.

This clone came up once. V gene TRBV5-5 combines with J gene TRBJ2-7; D is unresolved. Germline CDR1 SGHKS, CDR2 YYEKEE (reference sequence). V was cut by 1 base and J by 6 bases, with 17 bases left in between. The length of the CDR3 is 15 residues. The CDR3 DNA is TGTGCCAGCAGCTTGTTGGGTGGGGTACCGGGCGAGCAGTACTTC. Translated, it gives CASSLLGGVPGEQYF. The full variable domain, rest sourced from reference TRBV5-5 and TRBJ2-7, is DAGVTQSPTHLIKTRGQQVTLRCSPISGHKSVSWYQQVLGQGPQFIFQYYEKEERGRGNFPDRFSARQFPNYSSELNVNALLLGDSALYLCASSLLGGVPGEQYFGPGTRLTVT.

The chain carries TRBV6-5 and TRBJ1-2; possible D gene TRBD1, 5 bases. This CDR3 has 15 amino acids. From germline, CDR1 is MNHEY and CDR2 SVGAGI. The V end lost 0 bases, the J end lost 4 bases, and 12 bases lay between the germline ends. In nucleotides, the CDR3 is TGTGCCAGCAGTTACTCGGGGCAGGTGCTCTATGGCTACACCTTC. Encoded protein: CASSYSGQVLYGYTF.

The V call is TRBV14, the J call TRBJ1-3, with TRBD1 matching 7 bases. The germline gives CDR1 SGHDN, CDR2 FVKESK. The CDR3 has 15 amino acids. With V trimmed by 2 bases and J by 4 bases, 5 bases remained unmatched. The CDR3 DNA reads TGTGCCAGCAGCCAACAACAGGGGAAAGGAAACACCATATATTTT. This codes for CASSQQQGKGNTIYF.

This chain joins TRBV6-1 and TRBJ1-1; 9 bases line up with TRBD1. Germline CDR1 is MNHNS and CDR2 is SASEGT. There are 14 residues in the CDR3. After removal of 4 bases from V and 5 bases from J, the junction contained 5 bases not matched to a gene. The CDR3 DNA follows: TGTGCCAGCAGTGGCGGACAGGGGTTGACTGAAGCTTTCTTT. Translating it yields CASSGGQGLTEAFF.

The chain joins TRBV4-1 to TRBJ2-2; unclear D gene. The CDR3 is 13 residues long. Germline V gene data show CDR1 as MGHRA and CDR2 as YSYEKL. V was pared by 3 bases and J by 9 bases, with 11 bases between. This chain's CDR3 is CASSQGLYRELFF. The CDR3 coding sequence is TGCGCCAGCAGCCAGGGCCTATATCGGGAGCTGTTTTTT.

This clone has a handful of counts. The V and J genes are TRBV10-1 and TRBJ1-1, with TRBD1 as a possible D gene (5 bases). The CDR3 covers 13 residues. The germline CDR1 and CDR2 sequences are WNHNN and SYGVQD (reference sequence). The V and J ends lost 6 bases and 2 bases respectively, with 10 bases between them. CDR3 protein: CASRPRDNTEAFF. CDR3 coding DNA: TGCGCCAGCAGGCCGCGGGACAACACTGAAGCTTTCTTT.